The rows below give T cell receptor beta chains drawn from one sample of a study of blood T cells in healthy people across ages. TCRdb reanalysed the 5' RACE reads using MiXCR and keeps one entry per CDR3 protein. The sample includes fewer than 1,000,000 distinct CDR3 sequences, around two fifths of them seen just once. The sequencing input was blood. These receptors all stem from a man aged 55 to 70 in good health. The CDR3 runs from the conserved cysteine through the conserved F or W. D genes are given only for firm matches. A clone size is listed for some rows: how often the clone was seen (once, few, many), or a class if it is expanded.

V,D,J,size,CDR3,DNA
TRBV7-6,NA,TRBJ1-4,NA,CASSLGNNVATNEKLFF,TGTGCCAGCAGCTTAGGAAATAACGTCGCAACTAATGAAAAACTGTTTTTT
TRBV3-1,TRBD1,TRBJ2-1,few,CASRHTGDEQFF,TGTGCCAGCAGGCATACAGGGGATGAGCAGTTCTTC
TRBV6-1,TRBD1,TRBJ2-3,NA,CASRNRDSPSSTDTQYF,TGTGCCAGCAGAAACCGGGACAGCCCATCTAGCACAGATACGCAGTATTTT
TRBV29-1,NA,TRBJ1-5,many,CSVLTSGNQHF,TGCAGCGTCTTGACTTCAGGGAACCAGCATTTT
TRBV5-6,NA,TRBJ1-6,NA,CASSLGYSPLHF,TGTGCCAGCAGCTTGGGCTATTCACCCCTCCACTTT
TRBV5-1,NA,TRBJ2-7,few,CASSVTTGYEQYF,TGCGCCAGCAGCGTGACTACGGGGTACGAGCAGTACTTC
TRBV5-1,NA,TRBJ2-3,NA,CASSRAIGGGTDTQYF,TGCGCCAGCAGCAGAGCGATAGGCGGGGGCACAGATACGCAGTATTTT
TRBV5-1,NA,TRBJ2-5,NA,CASSLYGDSSETQYF,TGCGCCAGCAGCTTGTATGGGGACTCGTCGGAGACCCAGTACTTC
TRBV12-3/TRBV12-4,TRBD2,TRBJ2-5,NA,CASSLTGGVETQYF,TGTGCCAGCAGTTTAACGGGGGGGGTAGAGACCCAGTACTTC
TRBV7-2,NA,TRBJ2-5,NA,CASSLLGAGETQYF,TGTGCCAGCAGCTTATTGGGGGCGGGGGAGACCCAGTACTTC
TRBV3-1,TRBD2,TRBJ2-1,NA,CASSQRTSGSNEQFF,TGTGCCAGCAGCCAAAGGACTAGCGGTAGCAATGAGCAGTTCTTC
TRBV7-2,TRBD1,TRBJ2-7,NA,CASSREGGAYYHEQYF,TGTGCCAGCAGTCGGGAAGGGGGCGCATATTACCACGAGCAGTACTTC
TRBV7-2,NA,TRBJ2-5,NA,CASSYKGGVDETQYF,TGTGCCAGCAGCTATAAGGGGGGGGTGGATGAGACCCAGTACTTC
TRBV10-3,TRBD2,TRBJ2-5,NA,CAIGDVAGGPPGETQYF,TGTGCCATCGGTGATGTAGCGGGGGGACCTCCCGGAGAGACCCAGTACTTC
TRBV12-3/TRBV12-4,NA,TRBJ2-7,few,CASSLGSWEQYF,TGTGCCAGCAGTCTAGGGTCTTGGGAGCAGTACTTC
TRBV7-6,NA,TRBJ1-1,NA,CASSSSGLSAFF,TGTGCCAGCAGCTCTTCCGGGCTCTCGGCTTTCTTT
TRBV20-1,NA,TRBJ1-2,NA,CSAVTDRYGYTF,TGCAGTGCAGTGACCGACAGATATGGCTACACCTTC
TRBV5-1,TRBD2,TRBJ2-1,NA,CASSLERGAGEQFF,TGCGCCAGCAGCTTGGAGCGGGGGGCAGGGGAGCAGTTCTTC
TRBV20-1,NA,TRBJ2-1,NA,CSAGVGGGYNEQFF,TGCAGTGCCGGGGTGGGGGGCGGGTACAATGAGCAGTTCTTC
TRBV20-1,TRBD2,TRBJ2-7,NA,CSAPSALAGVHYEQYF,TGCAGTGCTCCCTCTGCACTAGCGGGGGTCCACTACGAGCAGTACTTC